These T cell receptor beta chains were read from a single sample in a study of blood T cell repertoires in COVID-19. Assay: immunoSEQ multiplex PCR; the TCRdb copy retains only in-frame clones and omits some. The sample has 13,000 or so clones, 75% to 90% seen once. Source material: peripheral blood. These receptors came from a man in his forties with active or convalescent COVID-19. The CDR3 runs from the conserved cysteine through the conserved F or W. The D gene is left open where the match is weak. A row's size may be missing; if present it is once, few, many or a size class.

CASSLAGHPGATPSSYNEQFF TGTGCCAGCAGCTTAGCGGGACACCCAGGGGCCACCCCGAGCTCCTACAATGAGCAGTTCTTC - - TRBJ2-1 TRBV7-4
CATTSGGGTYEQYF TGTGCCACCACTAGCGGGGGGGGTACCTACGAGCAGTACTTC - TRBD2 TRBJ2-7 TRBV24-1
CASSHEWDRAGNTIYF TGTGCCAGCAGCCACGAATGGGACAGGGCTGGAAACACCATATATTTT - TRBD1 TRBJ1-3 TRBV7-8
CASSLTGDSPLHF TGTGCCAGCAGTTTAACCGGGGATTCACCCCTCCACTTT - - TRBJ1-6 TRBV12-3/TRBV12-4
CSASGGEGAETQYF TGCAGTGCTAGTGGTGGGGAAGGGGCAGAGACCCAGTACTTC - - TRBJ2-5 TRBV20-1
CASRRTGNTGELFF TGTGCCAGCCGAAGGACAGGGAACACCGGGGAGCTGTTTTTT - TRBD1 TRBJ2-2 TRBV9
CASSLGRAGQHF TGTGCCAGCAGTTTAGGGAGGGCCGGTCAGCATTTT - - TRBJ1-5 TRBV12-3/TRBV12-4
CASSHRGTNEKLFF TGTGCCAGCAGCCATAGGGGTACTAATGAAAAACTGTTTTTT once - TRBJ1-4 TRBV6-1
CASSPRDSYSSRNTIYF TGTGCCAGCAGCCCCCGGGACAGCTATTCAAGTCGAAACACCATATATTTT - TRBD1 TRBJ1-3 TRBV3-1/TRBV3-2
CASSPTVYGYTF TGTGCCAGCAGCCCGACAGTGTATGGCTACACCTTC few - TRBJ1-2 TRBV5-5
CAISESGRNEQFF TGTGCCATCAGTGAGTCTGGGCGCAATGAGCAGTTCTTC - - TRBJ2-1 TRBV10-3
CASSLQGAYGYTF TGTGCCAGCAGCCTACAGGGGGCCTATGGCTACACCTTC - TRBD1 TRBJ1-2 TRBV2
CATSERAPGQGLAGELFF TGTGCCACCAGTGAAAGGGCCCCGGGACAGGGTTTAGCCGGGGAGCTGTTTTTT - TRBD1 TRBJ2-2 TRBV24-1
CASNAGQNTGELFF TGTGCCAGCAACGCGGGTCAGAACACCGGGGAGCTGTTTTTT - - TRBJ2-2 TRBV7-2
CASSLGGLAYEQYF TGCGCCAGCAGCTTGGGAGGACTAGCCTACGAGCAGTACTTC - TRBD2 TRBJ2-7 TRBV5-1
CASSDTGTGGNEQFF TGTGCCAGCAGCGACACCGGGACAGGAGGCAATGAGCAGTTCTTC - TRBD1 TRBJ2-1 TRBV7-2
CASSLKGGSVQETQYF TGTGCCAGCAGCTTAAAAGGCGGGAGCGTCCAAGAGACCCAGTACTTC once TRBD2 TRBJ2-5 TRBV7-9
CASSYTLGTGLLEQYF TGTGCCAGCAGTTACACCCTCGGGACAGGTCTCCTGGAGCAGTACTTC once TRBD1 TRBJ2-7 TRBV6-2/TRBV6-3
CASSATGDYGYTF TGTGCCAGCAGTGCGACTGGCGACTATGGCTACACCTTC - - TRBJ1-2 TRBV9
CASSPQGFSYGYTF TGTGCCAGTAGTCCGCAGGGGTTCTCTTATGGCTACACCTTC - - TRBJ1-2 TRBV19
CASSPRGGAEGVDTQYF TGTGCCAGCTCACCAAGGGGGGGGGCTGAAGGAGTGGATACGCAGTATTTT - - TRBJ2-3 TRBV18
CATSDLGDRAGSGNTIYF TGTGCCACCAGTGATTTAGGGGACAGGGCGGGCTCTGGAAACACCATATATTTT - TRBD1 TRBJ1-3 TRBV24-1